The clone carrying this T cell receptor (beta chain) was counted a few times. Its antigen is undetermined. This specimen belongs to a study of molecular identifiers for immune sequencing clone quantification. Study findings and constraints: Sizes of clones that are highly expanded could be underestimated (if identical TCR molecules share a barcode). Clones with over 20 RNA copies captured over 99% of effector molecules but under 1% of naive ones.

Preparation of the bulk TCR libraries relied on previously described methods and listed TCR primers. TCRdb fed the PCR reads into MiXCR, producing one record per CDR3 protein. The sample includes 400,000 to 600,000 distinct CDR3 sequences, around 21% of them seen just once. The V end lost 2 bases, the J end lost 7 bases, and 13 bases lay between the germline ends. The CDR3 has 14 residues. The germline CDR1 and CDR2 sequences are SGHNT and YENEEA. This TCR was sampled from a human donor in good health. Some libraries in this study had Jurkat cell RNA spiked in. Sequenced material: naive CD8+ T cells from blood, with Jurkat cell RNA spiked in. Subset meaning: FACS-sorted CD8+CD4-CCR7+CD45RA+ naive T cells. The rearrangement links TRBV11-3 to TRBJ2-3; no definite D call. The DNA for the CDR3 is TGTGCCAGCAGCTTAAGGTTTCTATTTAATACGCAGTATTTT. Protein product: CASSLRFLFNTQYF.